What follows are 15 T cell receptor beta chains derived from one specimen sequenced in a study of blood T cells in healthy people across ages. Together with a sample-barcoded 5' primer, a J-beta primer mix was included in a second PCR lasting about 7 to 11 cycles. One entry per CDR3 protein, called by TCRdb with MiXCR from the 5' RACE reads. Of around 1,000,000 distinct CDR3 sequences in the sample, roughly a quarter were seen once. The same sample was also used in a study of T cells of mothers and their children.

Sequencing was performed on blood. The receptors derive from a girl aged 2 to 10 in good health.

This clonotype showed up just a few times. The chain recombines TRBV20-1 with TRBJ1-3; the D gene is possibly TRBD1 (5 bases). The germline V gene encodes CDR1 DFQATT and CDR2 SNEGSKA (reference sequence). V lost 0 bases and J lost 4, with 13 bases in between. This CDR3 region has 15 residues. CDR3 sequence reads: CSARDEGLIGNTIYF. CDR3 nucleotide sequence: TGCAGTGCTAGAGATGAGGGGTTGATAGGAAACACCATATATTTT.

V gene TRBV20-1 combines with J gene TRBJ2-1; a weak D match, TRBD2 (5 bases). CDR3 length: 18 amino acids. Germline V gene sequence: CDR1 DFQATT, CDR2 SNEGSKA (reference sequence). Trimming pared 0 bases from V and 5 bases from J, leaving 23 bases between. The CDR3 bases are TGCAGTGCTAGAGATTTGAAAAGTAAATCGGGATCGAACAATGAGCAGTTCTTC. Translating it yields CSARDLKSKSGSNNEQFF.

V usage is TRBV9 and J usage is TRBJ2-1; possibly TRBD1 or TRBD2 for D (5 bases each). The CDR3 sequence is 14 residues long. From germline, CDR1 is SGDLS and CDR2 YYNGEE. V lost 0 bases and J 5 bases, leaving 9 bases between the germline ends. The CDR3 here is CASSVDGTDNEQFF. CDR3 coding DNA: TGTGCCAGCAGCGTAGACGGGACGGACAATGAGCAGTTCTTC.

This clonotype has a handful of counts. As DNA, the CDR3 is TGCAGTGCTAGACAGCGTAATGGGGCCCTCCACTTT. Encoded protein: CSARQRNGALHF. The J gene is TRBJ1-6, the V gene TRBV20-1, with no clear D. CDR3 length equals 12 residues. The ends were cut back, 2 bases at V and 14 bases at J, with 13 bases in the middle. The V gene's germline CDR1 is DFQATT and CDR2 SNEGSKA (reference sequence).

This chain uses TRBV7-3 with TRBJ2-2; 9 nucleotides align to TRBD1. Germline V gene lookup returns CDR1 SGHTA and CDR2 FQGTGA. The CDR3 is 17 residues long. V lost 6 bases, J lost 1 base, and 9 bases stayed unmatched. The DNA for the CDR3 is TGTGCCAGCAGACCTCGGGACAGGGCGTTGAACACCGGGGAGCTGTTTTTT. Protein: CASRPRDRALNTGELFF.

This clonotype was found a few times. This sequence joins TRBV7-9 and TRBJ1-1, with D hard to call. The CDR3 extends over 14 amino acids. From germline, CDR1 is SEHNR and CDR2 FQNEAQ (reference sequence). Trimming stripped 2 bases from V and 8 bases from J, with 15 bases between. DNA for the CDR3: TGTGCCAGCAGCTTAATTCGAGAGGTTTTCGAAGCTTTCTTT. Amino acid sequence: CASSLIREVFEAFF.

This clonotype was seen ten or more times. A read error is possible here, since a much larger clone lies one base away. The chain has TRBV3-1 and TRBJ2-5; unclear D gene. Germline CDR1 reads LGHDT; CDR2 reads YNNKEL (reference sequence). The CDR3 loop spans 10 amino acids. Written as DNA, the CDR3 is TGTGCCAGCAGCCAAGGGACCCAGTACTTC. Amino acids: CASSQGTQYF.

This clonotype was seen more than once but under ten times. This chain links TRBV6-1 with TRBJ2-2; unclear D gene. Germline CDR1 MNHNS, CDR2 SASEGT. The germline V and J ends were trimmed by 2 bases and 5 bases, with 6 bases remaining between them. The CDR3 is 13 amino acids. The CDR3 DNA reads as TGTGCCAGCAGTGAATTAGCAACCGGGGAGCTGTTTTTT. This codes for CASSELATGELFF.

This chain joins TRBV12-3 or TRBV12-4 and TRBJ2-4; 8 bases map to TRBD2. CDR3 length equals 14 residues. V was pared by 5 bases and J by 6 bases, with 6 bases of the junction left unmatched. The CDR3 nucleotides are TGTGCCAGCAGTCCCTCCACTAGCGGAAACATTCAGTACTTC. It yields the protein CASSPSTSGNIQYF.

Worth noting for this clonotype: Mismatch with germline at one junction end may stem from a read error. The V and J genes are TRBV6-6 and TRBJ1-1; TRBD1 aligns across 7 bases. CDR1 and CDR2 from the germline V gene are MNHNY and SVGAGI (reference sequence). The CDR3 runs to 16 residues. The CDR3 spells CASSYGTWTGGTEAFF. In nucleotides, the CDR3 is TGTGCCAGCAGTTACGGAACCTGGACAGGAGGTACTGAAGCCTTCTTT.

CDR3 sequence: CASNPYGGGETQYF. The DNA for the CDR3 is TGTGCCAGCAATCCCTATGGGGGAGGGGAGACCCAGTACTTC. This chain uses TRBV12-3 or TRBV12-4 with TRBJ2-5; TRBD2 agrees at 7 bases. CDR3 length equals 14 residues. J lost 5 bases, V lost 7 bases, and 10 bases had no gene match.

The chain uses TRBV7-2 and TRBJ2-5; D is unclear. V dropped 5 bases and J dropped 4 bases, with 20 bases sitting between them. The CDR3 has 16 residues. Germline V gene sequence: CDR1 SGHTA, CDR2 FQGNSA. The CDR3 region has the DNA TGTGCCAGCAGCCCCGGGTGGGCCCTCATGAGAGAGACCCAGTACTTC. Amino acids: CASSPGWALMRETQYF.

The CDR3, as DNA: TGTGCCACCAGCAGAGATGGATTTGGGGGCAGCGAGCAGTACTTC. Translating gives CATSRDGFGGSEQYF. The gene calls are TRBV15 and TRBJ2-5, with TRBD1 as a possible D gene (6 bases). The J call may be in error: the DNA end matches TRBJ2-7 better. The germline CDR1 and CDR2 sequences are LNHNV and YYDKDF (reference sequence). There are 15 residues in the CDR3.

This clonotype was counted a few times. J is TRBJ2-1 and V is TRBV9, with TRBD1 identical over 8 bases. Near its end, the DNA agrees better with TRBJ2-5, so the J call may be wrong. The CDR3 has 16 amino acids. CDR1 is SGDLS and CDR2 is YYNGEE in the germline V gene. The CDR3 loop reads CASSVSGQDGRETQYF. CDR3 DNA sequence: TGTGCCAGCAGCGTGTCGGGACAGGACGGTAGAGAGACCCAGTACTTC.

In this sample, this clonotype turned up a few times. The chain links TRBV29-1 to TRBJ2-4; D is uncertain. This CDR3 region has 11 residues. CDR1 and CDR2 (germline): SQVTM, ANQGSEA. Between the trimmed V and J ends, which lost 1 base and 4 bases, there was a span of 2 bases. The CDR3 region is CSVEVKNIQYF. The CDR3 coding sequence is TGCAGCGTTGAAGTTAAAAACATTCAGTACTTC.